The clone carrying this T cell receptor beta chain was observed a handful of times. The record originates from a study of patients and donors after allogeneic stem cell transplantation. The CDR3 consists of 15 residues. V was trimmed by 0 bases and J by 6 bases, leaving 15 bases between them. From germline, CDR1 is DFQATT and CDR2 SNEGSKA (reference sequence). TCRdb recomputed calls from the RT-PCR reads with MiXCR, one row per CDR3 protein. The data contain over 350,000 distinct CDR3 sequences, 15% to 20% of them seen just once; the ten biggest clones take up roughly 7%. This TCR was sampled from a human donor who was either an allogeneic HSCT recipient or a stem cell or donor lymphocyte infusion donor (not recorded which). It is not recorded whose cells these are; they may come from a transplant donor. J is TRBJ2-1 and V is TRBV20-1; perhaps D is TRBD1 or TRBD2 (5 bases each). The sequenced material came from blood, either unsorted or a sorted T cell fraction (not recorded which). This CDR3 is CSARELGTPINEQFF. CDR3 DNA sequence: TGCAGTGCTAGAGAATTAGGGACCCCGATCAATGAGCAGTTCTTC.